Listed here are 10 T cell receptor beta chains from one sample, sequenced in a study of shared clonotypes between healthy human individuals. Repertoires were generated with immunoSEQ multiplex PCR, while TCRdb's copy carries only in-frame clones and drops some. The table lists 2 million to 2.5 million clones, around 95% of them singletons. The sample consisted of naive CD4+ T cells sorted from blood. Specified subset: CD45RA+ positively selected. All receptors come from a man aged 18-30 years in good health.

The chain joins TRBV4-3 to TRBJ2-5; 7 bases are a match to TRBD2. The CDR3 spans 16 residues. Per germline, CDR1 LGHNA and CDR2 YSLEER. The J segment lost 5 bases and the V segment lost 1 base, leaving 10 bases of the junction unmatched. CDR3 nucleotides: TGCGCCAGCAGCCAAGGCGAGGGGAGGGCCCGGGAGACCCAGTACTTC. It yields the protein CASSQGEGRARETQYF.

The J gene is TRBJ2-1, the V gene TRBV5-1; D is unresolved. Germline V gives CDR1 SGHRS, CDR2 YFSETQ. Trimming left V 2 bases short and J 0 bases short, with 9 bases between. The CDR3 runs to 15 residues. Here the CDR3 reads CASSFLGNSYNEQFF. The CDR3 DNA reads TGCGCCAGCAGCTTCCTGGGTAACTCCTACAATGAGCAGTTCTTC.

The CDR3 bases are TGTGCCAGCAGTGAATCAACAGTCCCTAGCACAGATACGCAGTATTTT. Translation: CASSESTVPSTDTQYF. The V and J genes are TRBV25-1 and TRBJ2-3; D is ambiguous. V lost 1 base, J lost 0 bases, and 11 bases lay in between. Germline CDR1 and CDR2: MGHDK and SYGVNS. The CDR3 runs to 16 residues. The full variable domain, in which reference TRBV25-1 and TRBJ2-3 provide the parts outside the CDR3, is EADIYQTPRYLVIGTGKKITLECSQTMGHDKMYWYQQDPGMELHLIHYSYGVNSTEKGDLSSESTVSRIRTEHFPLTLESARPSHTSQYLCASSESTVPSTDTQYFGPGTRLTVL.

Only a few counts were recorded for this clone. The V and J genes are TRBV2 and TRBJ1-5; 7 bases align to TRBD1. Germline V gives CDR1 SNHLY, CDR2 FYNNEI. CDR3 size: 13 residues. V lost 8 bases, J lost 3 bases, and 4 bases stayed unmatched. This CDR3 reads CASGQENNQPQHF. The CDR3 nucleotides are TGTGCCAGCGGACAGGAGAACAATCAGCCCCAGCATTTT.

This clone was counted once. V gene TRBV6-6 combines with J gene TRBJ1-2; 10 bases match TRBD1. CDR1 is MNHNY, CDR2 SVGAGI, per germline (reference sequence). The CDR3 loop spans 13 amino acids. V lost 6 bases, J lost 5 bases, and 3 bases stayed unmatched. The DNA for the CDR3 is TGTGCCAGCAGCGGGACAGGGGAGTATGGCTACACCTTC. Its translation: CASSGTGEYGYTF.

This chain joins TRBV5-1 and TRBJ1-1; 9 nucleotides agree with TRBD1. The CDR3 runs to 18 residues. Per the germline V gene, CDR1 is SGHRS and CDR2 is YFSETQ. Unmatched junction bases numbered 12, after V lost 3 bases and J lost 0 bases. The chain's CDR3 is CASSWETGTGRMNTEAFF. CDR3 nucleotides: TGCGCCAGCAGCTGGGAGACCGGGACAGGGCGCATGAACACTGAAGCTTTCTTT.

The rearrangement joins TRBV10-2 to TRBJ2-7; maybe TRBD2 (6 bases). Germline-derived CDR1 and CDR2 are WSHSY and SAAADI. This CDR3 has 14 amino acids. Trimming cost V 6 bases and J 0 bases, with 12 bases left between them. CDR3: CASRGTGSSYEQYF. CDR3 DNA sequence: TGCGCCAGCAGAGGGACTGGGAGCTCCTACGAGCAGTACTTC.

The chain recombines TRBV6-5 with TRBJ2-5; weak D call: TRBD2 (5 bases). This CDR3 is built from 14 residues. V was cut by 6 bases and J by 4 bases, with 15 bases left in between. Germline V lookup: CDR1 MNHEY, CDR2 SVGAGI. CDR3: CASSPGVVGETQYF. In DNA, the CDR3 is TGTGCCAGCAGCCCCGGGGTAGTGGGAGAGACCCAGTACTTC.

The chain has TRBV4-1 and TRBJ2-1, with D perhaps matching TRBD2 (5 bases). Per germline, CDR1 MGHRA and CDR2 YSYEKL. The CDR3 length is 16 residues. Trimming shortened V by 0 bases and J by 7 bases, and 16 bases separated the two germline ends. Here the CDR3 reads CASSQDKFGGRNEQFF. CDR3 bases: TGCGCCAGCAGCCAAGATAAATTCGGAGGAAGAAATGAGCAGTTCTTC.

The V gene is TRBV29-1, the J gene TRBJ2-7; possibly TRBD1 for D (6 bases). The CDR3 has 12 amino acids. The V end lost 7 bases, the J end lost 4 bases, and 14 bases lay between the germline ends. Germline-derived CDR1 and CDR2 are SQVTM and ANQGSEA. CDR3 sequence: CSAGDISYEQYF. CDR3 DNA sequence: TGCAGCGCCGGGGACATTTCTTACGAGCAGTACTTC.